The 17 T cell receptor beta chains reported below all come from one sample, sequenced in a study of CD8 T cells in ankylosing spondylitis. TCRdb ran MiXCR on the 5' RACE reads and lists one entry per CDR3 protein. The repertoire consists of some 87,000 distinct CDR3 sequences, with about 27% occurring once and the leading ten covering 55% to 75%. Sequencing was carried out using blood, either unsorted or a sorted T cell fraction (not recorded which). The source is a male donor with ankylosing spondylitis or in good health (not recorded which).

This sequence joins TRBV5-1 and TRBJ1-6; D call uncertain. Trimming stripped 5 bases from V and 5 bases from J, with 8 bases between. This CDR3 has 13 amino acids. Germline CDR1 reads SGHRS; CDR2 reads YFSETQ. In nucleotides, the CDR3 is TGCGCCAGCAGACATGGCGATAATTCACCCCTCCACTTT. This gives the protein CASRHGDNSPLHF.

Ten or more counts support this clonotype. The rearrangement joins TRBV12-3 or TRBV12-4 to TRBJ2-5; 9 nucleotides agree with TRBD2. The CDR3 runs to 17 residues. J lost 3 bases, V lost 6 bases, and 14 bases had no gene match. The CDR3 reads CASSPGWVASGEETQYF. The CDR3 DNA follows: TGTGCCAGCAGCCCGGGATGGGTGGCTAGCGGGGAAGAGACCCAGTACTTC.

This clonotype was seen more than once but under ten times. The chain joins TRBV12-3 or TRBV12-4 to TRBJ2-7, with a possible D match to TRBD2 (5 bases). V was trimmed by 2 bases and J by 2 bases, leaving 10 bases between them. The CDR3 spans 14 residues. The chain's CDR3 is CASSLRGPTYEQYF. The CDR3 DNA reads TGTGCCAGCAGTTTAAGAGGGCCTACCTACGAGCAGTACTTC.

The chain links TRBV6-5 to TRBJ2-3; weak D call: TRBD1 (5 bases). This CDR3 contains 11 residues. The V gene's germline CDR1 is MNHEY and CDR2 SVGAGI. With 7 bases removed from V and 5 bases from J, the gap between germline ends came to 7 bases. The CDR3 DNA follows: TGTGCCAGCACCACAGGAGATACGCAGTATTTT. This sequence encodes CASTTGDTQYF.

The chain has TRBV29-1 and TRBJ1-5; weak D call: TRBD1 (5 bases). The germline V gene encodes CDR1 SQVTM and CDR2 ANQGSEA. V gave up 4 bases and J gave up 5 bases, with 12 bases separating them. The CDR3 totals 13 residues. This chain's CDR3 is CSVGQNGDQPQHF. The DNA for the CDR3 is TGCAGCGTTGGACAGAATGGGGATCAGCCCCAGCATTTT.

There are a few counts of this clonotype. The chain joins TRBV5-1 to TRBJ2-1; D is tentatively TRBD1 or TRBD2 (6 bases each). The CDR3 loop spans 13 amino acids. Between the trimmed V and J ends, which lost 4 bases and 5 bases, there was a span of 10 bases. Germline-derived CDR1 and CDR2 are SGHRS and YFSETQ. The CDR3, as DNA: TGCGCCAGCAGCGCGGGACAAAACAATGAGCAGTTCTTC. Amino acids: CASSAGQNNEQFF.

The rearrangement links TRBV7-9 to TRBJ2-1, with D perhaps matching TRBD1 (5 bases). V lost 1 base, J lost 9 bases, and 13 bases lay in between. Germline assignment: CDR1 SEHNR and CDR2 FQNEAQ (reference sequence). The CDR3 is made up of 14 amino acids. This CDR3 reads CASSLGTNSPEQFF. DNA for the CDR3: TGTGCCAGCAGCTTAGGGACAAATTCGCCTGAGCAGTTCTTC.

This clonotype has at least ten counts. The gene calls are TRBV7-9 and TRBJ2-7, with D perhaps TRBD1 or TRBD2 (5 bases each). CDR1 and CDR2 from the germline V gene are SEHNR and FQNEAQ (reference sequence). The CDR3 consists of 15 residues. Trimming took 5 bases from V and 2 from J, leaving 16 bases between them. The CDR3 DNA sequence: TGTGCCAGCAGCCGAACCGGGACGGTGACCTACGAGCAGTACTTC. This sequence encodes CASSRTGTVTYEQYF.

This clonotype was counted between two and nine times. The rearrangement links TRBV6-5 to TRBJ1-2; possibly TRBD1 for D (6 bases). CDR1 is MNHEY and CDR2 is SVGAGI in the germline V gene. The CDR3 is 14 amino acids. Trimming shortened V by 2 bases and J by 6 bases, and 13 bases separated the two germline ends. For the CDR3, the DNA is TGTGCCAGCAGTTACCGGGGGGCGTTTAATGGCTACACCTTC. Translation: CASSYRGAFNGYTF.

The genes are TRBV5-1 and TRBJ2-3; 7 nucleotides agree with TRBD2. This CDR3 contains 17 residues. Trimming cost V 4 bases and J 1 base; bases outside gene matches: 12. In germline, CDR1 is SGHRS, CDR2 YFSETQ. CDR3 amino acids: CASSLGASGVGTDTQYF. In DNA, the CDR3 is TGCGCCAGCAGCCTCGGGGCAAGCGGGGTAGGCACAGATACGCAGTATTTT.

This clonotype has a handful of counts. The chain carries TRBV5-1 and TRBJ1-6; possible D gene TRBD1, 6 bases. Per germline, CDR1 SGHRS and CDR2 YFSETQ. V lost 0 bases, J lost 9 bases, and 13 bases lay in between. This CDR3 spans 15 amino acids. CDR3 DNA: TGCGCCAGCAGCTTGGAGGGGGAACCGGGTTCACCCCTCCACTTT. This codes for CASSLEGEPGSPLHF. Full variable domain (missing parts from reference TRBV5-1 and TRBJ1-6): KAGVTQTPRYLIKTRGQQVTLSCSPISGHRSVSWYQQTPGQGLQFLFEYFSETQRNKGNFPGRFSGRQFSNSRSEMNVSTLELGDSALYLCASSLEGEPGSPLHFGNGTRLTVT.

This clonotype has only a few counts. CDR3 nucleotides: TGTGCCAGCAGCCAAATAGCGGGATCACATGAGCAGTTCTTC. It codes for CASSQIAGSHEQFF. The J gene is TRBJ2-1, the V gene TRBV3-1; TRBD2 matches 8 bases. The CDR3 has 14 amino acids. Germline V gene lookup returns CDR1 LGHDT and CDR2 YNNKEL (reference sequence). With V trimmed by 2 bases and J by 8 bases, 5 bases remained unmatched.

The table lists this clonotype with a few counts. This sequence joins TRBV30 and TRBJ1-5, with TRBD1 matching over 8 bases. The V segment lost 1 base and the J segment 7 bases; nucleotides outside the gene matches: 6. CDR1 and CDR2 (germline): GTSNPN, SVGIG (reference sequence). This CDR3 is 14 amino acids long. The CDR3 is CAWSAGGAGQPQHF. The CDR3 region has the DNA TGTGCCTGGAGTGCAGGGGGCGCCGGCCAGCCCCAGCATTTT.

There are a few counts of this clonotype. V gene TRBV29-1 combines with J gene TRBJ2-3, with D perhaps TRBD2 (7 bases). This CDR3 is built from 15 residues. V lost 2 bases and J lost 1, with 13 bases in between. Germline values: CDR1 SQVTM, CDR2 ANQGSEA. CDR3 bases: TGCAGCGTTGAACGGGGGGCGAGTGGCACAGATACGCAGTATTTT. Translating it yields CSVERGASGTDTQYF.

At least ten counts were recorded for this clonotype. This chain joins TRBV10-3 and TRBJ2-1; 11 nucleotides match TRBD2. The CDR3 is 16 residues long. V shed 6 bases and J 8 bases; nucleotides not matched to a gene: 12. Germline values: CDR1 ENHRY, CDR2 SYGVKD. The CDR3 loop is CAISEDASGGSDEQFF. CDR3 coding DNA: TGTGCCATCAGCGAGGATGCTAGCGGGGGGTCCGATGAGCAGTTCTTC.

J is TRBJ1-2 and V is TRBV12-3 or TRBV12-4; no definite D call. CDR3 length: 11 amino acids. Trimming pared 4 bases from V and 3 bases from J, leaving 3 bases between. DNA of the CDR3: TGTGCCAGCAGTTACGACTATGGCTACACCTTC. Translated: CASSYDYGYTF.

This clonotype was counted between two and nine times. The chain links TRBV12-3 or TRBV12-4 to TRBJ1-4; D perhaps matches TRBD1 (5 bases). Trimming removed 5 bases from V and 3 bases from J, with 19 bases in between. The CDR3 is 17 residues long. The CDR3 sequence is CASSQRGLKPANEKLFF. CDR3 nucleotide sequence: TGTGCCAGCAGTCAGAGGGGCTTGAAACCGGCTAATGAAAAACTGTTTTTT.